A single sample gave rise to the 23 T cell receptor beta chains below, sequenced in a study of beta chain features in type 1 diabetes. Study-wide points: Shortening that was moderate but significant affected the TCRB CDR3s of Type 1 diabetes patients in all four CD4+ subsets.

Expressed TCRB transcripts were sequenced after all isolated RNA was converted to cDNA. Clones were read by immunoSEQ multiplex PCR, and TCRdb kept only the in-frame ones, dropping some. The profile covers 230,000 or so clones, with around 15% appearing a single time and 0.065% to 0.095% taken by the ten largest. No antigen has been identified for these receptors. Sequenced: naive CD4+ T cells from blood. These TCRs come from a man aged 25-45 years with type 1 diabetes.

The rearrangement uses TRBV27 and TRBJ1-1, with TRBD1 identical over 9 bases. This CDR3 has 14 amino acids. After removal of 5 bases from V and 4 bases from J, the junction contained 5 bases not matched to a gene. Per the germline V gene, CDR1 is MNHEY and CDR2 is SMNVEV (reference sequence). CDR3 sequence (DNA): TGTGCCAGCAGTCGGACAGGGGCTTTCACTGAAGCTTTCTTT. Translated: CASSRTGAFTEAFF.

This clone was detected only a few times. The chain combines TRBV30 with TRBJ2-2; D ambiguous. V shed 2 bases and J shed 3 bases, with 1 base lying between them. This CDR3 spans 11 amino acids. Germline CDR1 is GTSNPN and CDR2 is SVGIG (reference sequence). CDR3 nucleotides: TGTGCCTGGAGTCACACCGGGGAGCTGTTTTTT. Translating it yields CAWSHTGELFF.

This clone was seen a handful of times. The V gene is TRBV27, the J gene TRBJ2-7; 7 positions match TRBD1. Trimming cost V 2 bases and J 4 bases; bases outside gene matches: 8. The CDR3 has 15 residues. Per the germline V gene, CDR1 is MNHEY and CDR2 is SMNVEV (reference sequence). The CDR3 nucleotides are TGTGCCAGCAGTTTAACCGCCGCAGGGGGATACGAGCAGTACTTC. This gives the protein CASSLTAAGGYEQYF.

V usage is TRBV15 and J usage is TRBJ2-5, with D possibly called TRBD1 or TRBD2 (5 bases each). Per the germline V gene, CDR1 is LNHNV and CDR2 is YYDKDF (reference sequence). Trimming took off 0 bases at V and 7 bases at J, with 15 bases between the two ends. There are 15 residues in the CDR3. The CDR3 nucleotides are TGTGCCACCAGCAGAGATCGGATTGGGGGATCGACCCAGTACTTC. It codes for CATSRDRIGGSTQYF.

The chain uses TRBV9 and TRBJ2-5; 8 nucleotides align to TRBD2. Germline V gives CDR1 SGDLS, CDR2 YYNGEE. The CDR3 extends over 14 amino acids. The V gene end was trimmed by 4 bases and the J gene end by 3 bases; junction bases not matched to a gene: 5. The CDR3 here is CASSPGGEKETQYF. The CDR3 DNA reads TGTGCCAGCAGCCCCGGGGGGGAGAAAGAGACCCAGTACTTC.

In its sample, this clone was seen a few times. This rearrangement joins TRBV28 to TRBJ1-3, with D unclear. This CDR3 is built from 12 residues. Germline V CDR1 and CDR2: MDHEN, SYDVKM. Trimming took 9 bases from V and 4 from J, leaving 10 bases between them. The CDR3 sequence is CASQLQGNTIYF. The CDR3 nucleotides read TGTGCCAGTCAACTACAGGGAAACACCATATATTTT.

This clone was observed a handful of times. The V call is TRBV29-1, the J call TRBJ1-2; 10 bases map to TRBD1. The V gene end was trimmed by 6 bases and the J gene end by 6 bases; junction bases not matched to a gene: 1. This CDR3 has 11 amino acids. The germline CDR1 and CDR2 sequences are SQVTM and ANQGSEA. The CDR3 region is CSVDRGHGYTF. In DNA, the CDR3 is TGCAGCGTCGACAGGGGGCATGGCTACACCTTC. The complete variable domain, with remaining parts taken from reference TRBV29-1 and TRBJ1-2, reads SAVISQKPSRDICQRGTSLTIQCQVDSQVTMMFWYRQQPGQSLTLIATANQGSEATYESGFVIDKFPISRPNLTFSTLTVSNMSPEDSSIYLCSVDRGHGYTFGSGTRLTVV.

This clone was seen a few times. V gene TRBV5-1 combines with J gene TRBJ2-2; D unclear. The germline gives CDR1 SGHRS, CDR2 YFSETQ. V shed 3 bases and J shed 8 bases, with 14 bases lying between them. The CDR3 consists of 14 residues. CDR3 DNA sequence: TGCGCCAGCAGCTCCCGCTTGAATAGTGGGGAGCTGTTTTTT. It is translated as CASSSRLNSGELFF.

The rearrangement links TRBV10-3 to TRBJ2-3; no clear D gene. The CDR3 contains 14 residues. Trimming pared 6 bases from V and 4 bases from J, leaving 14 bases between. The germline V gene has CDR1 ENHRY and CDR2 SYGVKD. The chain's CDR3 is CAISARLSSDTQYF. The CDR3 DNA reads as TGTGCCATCAGCGCAAGATTGAGCTCAGATACGCAGTATTTT.

This clone has only a few counts. Relative to the germline gene, one junction end is altered; a read error may explain this. The gene calls are TRBV9 and TRBJ1-4, with TRBD1 matching 7 bases. The CDR3 has 17 residues. Germline V gene lookup returns CDR1 SGDLS and CDR2 YYNGEE. CDR3 coding DNA: TGTGCCAGCAGCTTCAGACAGGGAGTCGCAACTAATGAAAAACTGATTTTT. Translating it yields CASSFRQGVATNEKLIF.

This clone occurred a few times. V gene TRBV4-1 combines with J gene TRBJ2-7; TRBD1 matches 9 bases. The CDR3 sequence is 16 residues long. CDR1 is MGHRA and CDR2 is YSYEKL in the germline V gene. V lost 1 base and J lost 0; bases outside the gene matches: 4. CDR3 DNA: TGCGCCAGCAGCCAAGGGGACAGGGCAAGCTCCTACGAGCAGTACTTC. Encoded protein: CASSQGDRASSYEQYF.

This clone has only a few counts. The chain has TRBV6-5 and TRBJ1-2; D is unclear. Deletions cut 0 bases from V and 2 bases from J, with 13 bases between. In germline, CDR1 is MNHEY, CDR2 SVGAGI. CDR3 length equals 16 residues. The CDR3 is CASSYSINIANYGYTF. As DNA, the CDR3 is TGTGCCAGCAGTTACTCGATTAACATAGCGAACTATGGCTACACCTTC.

The rearrangement joins TRBV5-1 to TRBJ2-2, with D perhaps TRBD1 or TRBD2 (5 bases each). The CDR3 contains 14 residues. Per germline, CDR1 SGHRS and CDR2 YFSETQ. Trimming took 10 bases from V and 3 from J, leaving 16 bases between them. CDR3 coding DNA: TGCGCCTCAAGCGGCAGGGCCGACACCGGGGAGCTGTTTTTT. It codes for CASSGRADTGELFF. The complete variable domain, with remaining parts taken from reference TRBV5-1 and TRBJ2-2, reads KAGVTQTPRYLIKTRGQQVTLSCSPISGHRSVSWYQQTPGQGLQFLFEYFSETQRNKGNFPGRFSGRQFSNSRSEMNVSTLELGDSALYLCASSGRADTGELFFGEGSRLTVL.

The V and J genes are TRBV11-3 and TRBJ2-7; D remains ambiguous. The CDR3 has 13 amino acids. Germline V gene lookup returns CDR1 SGHNT and CDR2 YENEEA. The V and J ends lost 5 bases and 3 bases respectively, with 11 bases between them. CDR3 bases: TGTGCCAGCAGCCCATCGGACGGCTACGAGCAGTACTTC. Protein product: CASSPSDGYEQYF.

This clone has more than one count but fewer than ten. CDR3 loop: CASSLVMGEQYF. The DNA for the CDR3 is TGTGCCAGCAGCTTAGTAATGGGAGAGCAGTACTTC. This rearrangement joins TRBV7-9 to TRBJ2-7; D gene unclear. This CDR3 spans 12 amino acids. The germline V gene encodes CDR1 SEHNR and CDR2 FQNEAQ (reference sequence). Trimming pared 1 base from V and 7 bases from J, leaving 8 bases between.

This clone was counted between two and nine times. The V call is TRBV27, the J call TRBJ2-7; 11 positions agree with TRBD2. Germline values: CDR1 MNHEY, CDR2 SMNVEV (reference sequence). After removal of 5 bases from V and 0 bases from J, the junction contained 9 bases not matched to a gene. CDR3 length: 17 amino acids. CDR3 nucleotides: TGTGCCAGCAGTCGGACCGGGACTAGCGGAGTCTCCTACGAGCAGTACTTC. It is translated as CASSRTGTSGVSYEQYF.

The chain employs TRBV7-8 and TRBJ2-5, with D possibly TRBD1 on 6 matching bases. Trimming stripped 1 base from V and 5 bases from J, with 17 bases between. CDR1 and CDR2 from the germline V gene are SGHVS and FQNEAQ. The length of the CDR3 is 16 residues. The CDR3 region is CASSLVSTGFGETQYF. In DNA form, the CDR3 reads TGTGCCAGCAGCTTAGTGTCCACAGGGTTCGGGGAGACCCAGTACTTC.

The genes are TRBV9 and TRBJ2-1; TRBD2 matches at 9 bases. The CDR3 is 17 residues long. Germline CDR1 reads SGDLS; CDR2 reads YYNGEE. Trimming cost V 4 bases and J 2 bases; bases outside gene matches: 10. The CDR3 spells CASSPHPASGTYNEQFF. Here the CDR3 DNA reads TGTGCCAGCAGCCCCCACCCGGCTAGCGGGACCTACAATGAGCAGTTCTTC.

This clone was detected a few times. The rearrangement uses TRBV29-1 and TRBJ2-5; D call uncertain. Trimming took off 6 bases at V and 5 bases at J, with 10 bases between the two ends. This CDR3 is built from 11 residues. Germline V gene data show CDR1 as SQVTM and CDR2 as ANQGSEA. DNA of the CDR3: TGCAGCGTCTTAAAAGGGGAGACCCAGTACTTC. This translates into CSVLKGETQYF.

A few counts support this clone. The V gene is TRBV30, the J gene TRBJ2-2; 9 nucleotides align to TRBD1. CDR3 length equals 15 residues. V shed 4 bases and J 7 bases; nucleotides not matched to a gene: 10. The germline V gene encodes CDR1 GTSNPN and CDR2 SVGIG (reference sequence). This CDR3 reads CAWINGTGSIGELFF. CDR3 coding DNA: TGTGCCTGGATTAACGGGACAGGGTCCATCGGGGAGCTGTTTTTT.

The genes are TRBV15 and TRBJ2-7; D gene ambiguous. Germline CDR1 LNHNV, CDR2 YYDKDF (reference sequence). V dropped 0 bases and J dropped 0 bases, with 9 bases sitting between them. The CDR3 runs 15 residues. CDR3: CATSRDRVNSYEQYF. In DNA, the CDR3 is TGTGCCACCAGCAGAGACCGGGTGAACTCCTACGAGCAGTACTTC.

The V call is TRBV9, the J call TRBJ2-4, with 7 bases identical to TRBD1. V shed 4 bases and J 0 bases; nucleotides not matched to a gene: 16. The germline gives CDR1 SGDLS, CDR2 YYNGEE. The CDR3 totals 19 residues. The DNA for the CDR3 is TGTGCCAGCAGCCCACAACCCGGGACAGACGATTTAGCCAAAAACATTCAGTACTTC. This encodes CASSPQPGTDDLAKNIQYF. The full variable domain, in which reference TRBV9 and TRBJ2-4 provide the parts outside the CDR3, is DSGVTQTPKHLITATGQRVTLRCSPRSGDLSVYWYQQSLDQGLQFLIQYYNGEERAKGNILERFSAQQFPDLHSELNLSSLELGDSALYFCASSPQPGTDDLAKNIQYFGAGTRLSVL.

The chain carries TRBV10-3 and TRBJ2-7; D remains ambiguous. Germline CDR1 and CDR2: ENHRY and SYGVKD. The CDR3 runs to 12 residues. V lost 4 bases and J 1 base, leaving 5 bases between the germline ends. In nucleotides, the CDR3 is TGTGCCATCAGTGCACAATCCTACGAGCAGTACTTC. This translates into CAISAQSYEQYF.